The TCR beta chain described here comes from a study of beta chain features in type 1 diabetes. Overall study context: The patients were much like the healthy donors in age, gender and cell yields. Study-level points and caveats: Insertions at VDJ junctions were less frequent in type 1 diabetes patients. These patients also deleted more nucleotides at the same junctions.

The whole isolated RNA underwent reverse transcription, so sequencing captured expressed TCRB transcripts. Using immunoSEQ multiplex PCR, the repertoire was profiled, and TCRdb retains in-frame clones only, with some absent. The profile shows 500,000 to 700,000 clones, about a sixth of them singletons. Heparinised blood was drawn once per donor, averaging around 120 mL. Via CD45RO/CCR7/CD25/CD127/CD95/CD27, cells of the CD4+ naive, central memory, regulatory and stem cell-like memory subsets were sorted. This CDR3 comprises 14 residues. The germline V gene encodes CDR1 SGHTA and CDR2 FQGNSA. Trimming cost V 5 bases and J 4 bases, with 15 bases left between them. As regards this clone: As yet, its antigen is unknown.

The receptor comes from a man aged 18-30 years in good health. Material: naive CD4+ T cells from blood. This chain connects TRBV7-2 to TRBJ2-7, with D maybe TRBD2 (6 bases). For the CDR3, the DNA is TGTGCCAGCAGCCCTCACGCCGGGGGATACGAGCAGTACTTC. This encodes CASSPHAGGYEQYF.